The 10 T cell receptor beta chains below all came from one sample that was sequenced in a study of T cells in Graves' hyperthyroidism and ophthalmopathy. RNA transcripts gave rise to amplified TCR beta CDR3 regions. First-round RT-PCR of the TCR CDR3 relied on the HTBI primer set. Each CDR3 protein is one row after TCRdb ran MiXCR on the multiplex PCR reads. The sample has 350,000 to 400,000 distinct CDR3 sequences, approximately 20% seen once. Sequencing used blood. Receptors were obtained from a woman under 30 with Graves' hyperthyroidism.

This clonotype has a count of ten or more. This chain uses TRBV7-8 with TRBJ1-1; D gene unclear. Germline CDR1 is SGHVS and CDR2 is FQNEAQ. The CDR3 covers 15 residues. The V and J ends lost 2 bases and 0 bases respectively, with 10 bases between them. CDR3 DNA sequence: TGTGCCAGCAGCTTAAGTCGGGTCATGAACACTGAAGCTTTCTTT. This gives the protein CASSLSRVMNTEAFF.

This clonotype was recorded at least ten times. The V gene is TRBV20-1, the J gene TRBJ1-5; possibly TRBD1 for D (6 bases). V dropped 2 bases and J dropped 3 bases, with 11 bases sitting between them. Germline V CDR1 and CDR2: DFQATT, SNEGSKA (reference sequence). CDR3 length equals 14 residues. The CDR3, as DNA: TGCAGTGCTAGACACAGGGTTTCCAATCAGCCCCAGCATTTT. Translated, it gives CSARHRVSNQPQHF.

This clonotype was seen a few times. The chain joins TRBV7-8 to TRBJ2-7; possibly TRBD1 or TRBD2 for D (5 bases each). V was clipped by 5 bases and J by 6 bases, with 14 bases between them. This CDR3 contains 13 residues. CDR1 is SGHVS and CDR2 is FQNEAQ in the germline V gene. CDR3 residues: CASSTFPGTEQYF. The CDR3 DNA follows: TGTGCCAGCAGCACGTTTCCCGGGACCGAGCAGTACTTC.

Of note for this clonotype: This clone may be a read error of a much larger clone one base away. This CDR3 is CASSEAERSEAFF. As DNA, the CDR3 is TGTGCCAGCAGTGAAGCGGAGAGATCTGAAGCTTTCTTT. The chain uses TRBV2 and TRBJ1-1; D unclear. The CDR3 loop spans 13 amino acids. The germline gives CDR1 SNHLY, CDR2 FYNNEI. Trimming shortened V by 0 bases and J by 6 bases, and 8 bases separated the two germline ends.

Many counts were recorded for this clonotype. The V call is TRBV10-3, the J call TRBJ1-1; TRBD1 might be the D (5 bases). Trimming cost V 7 bases and J 5 bases, with 11 bases left between them. Germline CDR1 reads ENHRY; CDR2 reads SYGVKD. The CDR3 is 12 amino acids. The CDR3 bases are TGTGCCATCACCGCAGGGCAGACTGAAGCTTTCTTT. It yields the protein CAITAGQTEAFF.

Many counts were recorded for this clonotype. In nucleotides, the CDR3 is TGTGCCAGCAGCACACTTGGTTGGGACAAAAACATTCAGTACTTC. It encodes CASSTLGWDKNIQYF. V gene TRBV6-2 or TRBV6-3 combines with J gene TRBJ2-4; no clear D. Deletions cut 6 bases from V and 3 bases from J, with 15 bases between. This CDR3 contains 15 residues. The germline V gene has CDR1 MNHEY and CDR2 SVGEGT.

This clonotype is medium-sized in the sample. This chain connects TRBV20-1 to TRBJ2-5; 8 bases line up with TRBD2. The CDR3 has 13 residues. Trimming removed 5 bases from V and 5 bases from J; junction bases left unmatched: 7. CDR1 DFQATT and CDR2 SNEGSKA come from the germline V gene (reference sequence). The CDR3 is CSAWREEVETQYF. The DNA of the CDR3 is TGCAGTGCTTGGCGGGAGGAGGTGGAGACCCAGTACTTC.

In this sample, this clonotype turned up once. V and J are TRBV28 and TRBJ2-4; D call uncertain. V was pared by 7 bases and J by 0 bases, with 10 bases between. Germline CDR1 reads MDHEN; CDR2 reads SYDVKM. CDR3 length: 14 amino acids. The CDR3 loop reads CASNSNLAKNIQYF. For the CDR3, the DNA is TGTGCCAGCAACAGTAACCTAGCCAAAAACATTCAGTACTTC.

V is TRBV11-1 and J is TRBJ2-2; 8 positions match TRBD2. This CDR3 comprises 18 residues. The germline gives CDR1 SGHAT, CDR2 FQDESV (reference sequence). The trim removed 8 bases at V and 2 bases at J, leaving 16 bases unmatched. This CDR3 reads CASRGGRGSTLNTGELFF. The CDR3 DNA follows: TGTGCCAGCCGGGGGGGCCGGGGTTCCACCCTCAACACCGGGGAGCTGTTTTTT.

In the case of this clonotype: This may come from a read error, since a much larger clone is one base off. The V and J genes are TRBV11-1 and TRBJ1-1; D is unresolved. CDR3 length equals 19 residues. CDR1 and CDR2 (germline): SGHAT, FQDESV (reference sequence). V was trimmed by 5 bases and J by 3 bases, leaving 28 bases between them. The CDR3 DNA reads TGTGCCAGCAGCGTTGGGTCTCTTGTCAGGCCCACGACGTACACTGAAGCTTTCTTT. Amino acid sequence: CASSVGSLVRPTTYTEAFF.